These T cell receptor beta chains were read from a single sample in a study of blood T cell repertoires in COVID-19. Sequencing used immunoSEQ multiplex PCR; TCRdb keeps in-frame clones, though not all of them. Of fewer than 350,000 clones listed, roughly 85% are singletons. The specimen sequenced was PBMCs or T cells enriched from blood (not recorded which). The receptors shown here come from a woman aged 50 to 60 who had recovered from COVID-19. Both conserved end residues are part of each CDR3. A D gene is named only where the DNA matches it firmly. Not every row has a clone size; where given, it reads once, few, many or a size class.

d_gene,v_gene,j_gene,abundance,CDR3nt,CDR3aa
TRBD2,TRBV28,TRBJ2-7,-,TGTGCCAGCAGTTTGACGCCTAGCGGGTCCTACGAGCAGTACTTC,CASSLTPSGSYEQYF
TRBD1,TRBV7-9,TRBJ2-3,-,TGTGCCAGCAGCAAATGGTTCGGTAGAGGGGGCGGCACAGATACGCAGTATTTT,CASSKWFGRGGGTDTQYF
-,TRBV5-6,TRBJ1-1,-,TGTGCCAGCAGCGTACAGGGAAGGACTGAAGCTTTCTTT,CASSVQGRTEAFF
TRBD1,TRBV3-1/TRBV3-2,TRBJ2-4,-,TGTGCCAGCAGCCCCTCCTGGAGAGCAGGGGGAGACATTCAGTACTTC,CASSPSWRAGGDIQYF
-,TRBV6-5,TRBJ1-1,-,TGTGCCAGCAGACCAGGGTTAATGAACACTGAAGCTTTCTTT,CASRPGLMNTEAFF
-,TRBV6-2/TRBV6-3,TRBJ2-7,-,TGTGCCAGCAGTTATGGGGGAGGTTACTACGAGCAGTACTTC,CASSYGGGYYEQYF
TRBD1,TRBV7-7,TRBJ2-7,-,TGTGCCAGCAGCGCCGGGACAGGAGCCTACGAGCAGTACTTC,CASSAGTGAYEQYF
TRBD1,TRBV28,TRBJ1-2,-,TGTGCCAGCAGTTTTTCGGGACAGATCTCTAACTATGGCTACACCTTC,CASSFSGQISNYGYTF
TRBD1,TRBV5-1,TRBJ1-3,once,TGCGCCAGCAGCCCCGGGACAGGAGGAAACACCATATATTTT,CASSPGTGGNTIYF
-,TRBV28,TRBJ2-1,few,TGTGCCAGCAGTTTCTTTTCGCAGGGCACCAATGAGCAGTTCTTC,CASSFFSQGTNEQFF
-,TRBV5-4,TRBJ2-7,-,TGTGCCAGCAGCGGGCGATTCTTTCCCTACGAGCAGTACTTC,CASSGRFFPYEQYF
-,TRBV5-1,TRBJ2-3,-,TGCGCCAGCAGCTGGCAGGGGCAGGGTTCAGATACGCAGTATTTT,CASSWQGQGSDTQYF
TRBD1,TRBV5-1,TRBJ1-2,-,TGCGCCAGCAGCTTGTCTCCCACAGGGGAGAGAGATGGCTACACCTTC,CASSLSPTGERDGYTF
-,TRBV13,TRBJ2-7,-,TGTGCCAGCAGCTTAGGATCCGGGACAACCACTTACGAGCAGTACTTC,CASSLGSGTTTYEQYF
-,TRBV30,TRBJ2-3,-,TGTGCATTCGAGATTCTTAGCACAGATACGCAGTATTTT,CAFEILSTDTQYF
TRBD2,TRBV10-1,TRBJ2-3,-,TGCGCCAGCAGTGAGAGTGGCGGGGGGCAGTATTTT,CASSESGGGQYF
-,TRBV19,TRBJ2-2,-,TGTGCCAGTACGTTTCCGGGGTTCGGAACCGGGGAGCTGTTTTTT,CASTFPGFGTGELFF
TRBD2,TRBV9,TRBJ2-7,-,TGTGCCAGCAATAGCGGGGGGGCGTCAGAGCAGTACTTC,CASNSGGASEQYF
-,TRBV29-1,TRBJ2-1,-,TGCAGCGTTGAAGATCAGACTAGGCCGTACAATGAGCAGTTCTTC,CSVEDQTRPYNEQFF
-,TRBV3-1/TRBV3-2,TRBJ2-5,-,TGTGCCAGCAGCCAAGATGAGTGGACAGTACAAGAGACCCAGTACTTC,CASSQDEWTVQETQYF
TRBD2,TRBV9,TRBJ2-1,-,TGTGCCAGCAGCGCGAGAGATGTCCGGGACTACTCCTACAATGAGCAGTTCTTC,CASSARDVRDYSYNEQFF
-,TRBV4-1,TRBJ2-3,-,TGCGCCAGCAGCCAAGCGGGAGTCATAGATACGCAGTATTTT,CASSQAGVIDTQYF
TRBD2,TRBV27,TRBJ2-4,-,TGTGCCAGCAGTCCACTAGCGGGGTTAGCCAAAAACATTCAGTACTTC,CASSPLAGLAKNIQYF
-,TRBV3-1/TRBV3-2,TRBJ2-1,-,TGTGCCAGCCGAGGCGCCTCGGAGCAGTTCTTC,CASRGASEQFF
TRBD2,TRBV15,TRBJ2-4,-,TGTGCCACCAGCAGACGGGGCGAGGTTACTAGCGGGAGAATTCAGTACTTC,CATSRRGEVTSGRIQYF
TRBD1,TRBV27,TRBJ2-6,-,TGTGCCAGCAGTTCTAACGACAGGGGCCGTTACGTGGCTGGGGCCAACGTCCTGACTTTC,CASSSNDRGRYVAGANVLTF
-,TRBV10-3,TRBJ2-7,-,TGTGCCATCAGTGAGTCGTGGGACTTATACGAGCAGTACTTC,CAISESWDLYEQYF
TRBD2,TRBV3-1/TRBV3-2,TRBJ2-5,-,TGTGCCAGCAGCCAAGAAGGGACTAGCGGGAGAGCGACCCAGTACTTC,CASSQEGTSGRATQYF
TRBD1,TRBV19,TRBJ1-2,-,TGTGCCAGTAGCAAGACGACAGGGCTGACTAACTATGGCTACACCTTC,CASSKTTGLTNYGYTF
-,TRBV9,TRBJ2-1,-,TGTGCCAGCAGCCACCGCTTGGGAGGCCAGGGCAATGAGCAGTTCTTC,CASSHRLGGQGNEQFF
-,TRBV24-1,TRBJ2-2,-,TGTGCCACCACAGGACAGAACACCGGGGAGCTGTTTTTT,CATTGQNTGELFF
-,TRBV2,TRBJ1-4,-,TGTGCCAGCAGTGAAGTAGGCCAGGGGTTTGAAAAACTGTTTTTT,CASSEVGQGFEKLFF
-,TRBV6-9,TRBJ1-2,-,TGTGCCAGCAGTTTCCCCCGCGCTGGCTACACCTTC,CASSFPRAGYTF
-,TRBV5-1,TRBJ2-2,-,TGCGCCAGCAGCAGGGAGGGGGACACCGGGGAGCTGTTTTTT,CASSREGDTGELFF
-,TRBV5-6,TRBJ2-1,-,TGTGCCAGCAGCCGGGGTGTTCAGCGAACCCTCTTC,CASSRGVQRTLF
TRBD1,TRBV5-8,TRBJ2-7,once,TGTGCCAGCAGAACGACAGGGGCTCCCTACGAGCAGTACTTC,CASRTTGAPYEQYF